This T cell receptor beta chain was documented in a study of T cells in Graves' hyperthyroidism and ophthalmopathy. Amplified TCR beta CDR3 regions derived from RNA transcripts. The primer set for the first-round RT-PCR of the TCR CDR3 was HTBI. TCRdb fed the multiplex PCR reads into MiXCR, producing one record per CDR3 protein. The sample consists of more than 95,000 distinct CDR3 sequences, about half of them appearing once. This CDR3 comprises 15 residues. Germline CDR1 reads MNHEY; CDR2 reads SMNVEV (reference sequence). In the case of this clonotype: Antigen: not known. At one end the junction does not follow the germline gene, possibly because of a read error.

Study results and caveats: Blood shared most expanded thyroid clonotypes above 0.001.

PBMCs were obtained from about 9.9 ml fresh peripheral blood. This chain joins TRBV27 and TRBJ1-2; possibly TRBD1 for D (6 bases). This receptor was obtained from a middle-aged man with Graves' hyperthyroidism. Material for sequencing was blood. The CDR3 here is CASSLVRGSNYGCTF. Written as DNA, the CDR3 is TGTGCCAGCAGTTTGGTCAGGGGCTCTAACTATGGCTGCACCTTC.